Presented here are 2 T cell receptor beta chains from one specimen sequenced in a study of T cell changes during pregnancy in multiple sclerosis. The method was immunoSEQ multiplex PCR; TCRdb's version includes in-frame clones alone and lacks a portion of them. This table holds more than 25,000 clones, roughly 87% found once. The sequencing used CD8+ T cells from peripheral blood mononuclear cells, collected in the third trimester of pregnancy. These receptors were collected from a female donor with multiple sclerosis, enrolled in a pregnancy study.

The chain's CDR3 is CASSPGQYNEQFF. The CDR3, as DNA: TGTGCCAGCTCTCCGGGACAATACAATGAGCAGTTCTTC. The V call is TRBV9, the J call TRBJ2-1; D is perhaps TRBD1 (6 bases). Germline V gene data show CDR1 as SGDLS and CDR2 as YYNGEE. Trimming cost V 7 bases and J 4 bases, with 12 bases left between them. This CDR3 spans 13 amino acids. The full variable domain, with the rest looked up from reference TRBV9 and TRBJ2-1, is DSGVTQTPKHLITATGQRVTLRCSPRSGDLSVYWYQQSLDQGLQFLIQYYNGEERAKGNILERFSAQQFPDLHSELNLSSLELGDSALYFCASSPGQYNEQFFGPGTRLTVL.

This sequence joins TRBV27 and TRBJ1-5; D may be TRBD1 (5 bases). Per the germline V gene, CDR1 is MNHEY and CDR2 is SMNVEV (reference sequence). This CDR3 comprises 15 residues. V was clipped by 5 bases and J by 8 bases, with 19 bases between them. The CDR3 DNA is TGTGCCAGCAGTCCGGGGGGACGGGACTTTGAGCCCCAGCATTTT. Translated, it gives CASSPGGRDFEPQHF.